These 2 T cell receptor beta chains share one sample of origin, sequenced in a study of Ad26.COV2.S vaccination and SARS-CoV-2 variants. Assay: immunoSEQ multiplex PCR; the TCRdb copy retains only in-frame clones and omits some. Of 120,000 to 150,000 clones listed, around 86% are singletons. Sequencing used peripheral blood, obtained after recovery from COVID-19. The origin of the receptors is a human donor who had recovered from COVID-19.

This clone was observed a handful of times. The J gene is TRBJ1-1, the V gene TRBV6-2 or TRBV6-3; no clear D gene. With 0 bases removed from V and 1 base from J, the gap between germline ends came to 9 bases. The CDR3 is made up of 15 amino acids. The germline V gene encodes CDR1 MNHEY and CDR2 SVGEGT. The CDR3 sequence is CASSYSGLPNTEAFF. CDR3 bases: TGTGCCAGCAGTTACTCAGGACTCCCGAACACTGAAGCTTTCTTT.

The chain combines TRBV28 with TRBJ2-1; maybe TRBD2 (7 bases). Per germline, CDR1 MDHEN and CDR2 SYDVKM. V lost 2 bases and J lost 2, with 13 bases in between. The length of the CDR3 is 16 residues. The CDR3 sequence: CASSLRGGDTYNEQFF. The DNA of the CDR3 is TGTGCCAGCAGTTTAAGGGGGGGAGATACCTACAATGAGCAGTTCTTC.